This T cell receptor (beta chain) was observed in a study of blood T cell repertoires in COVID-19. Across the study: Samples of COVID-19 (acute and convalescent) were obtained from the United States, Italy and Spain. Sources were T cells, B-cell-depleted T cells, or PBMCs; the material itself was cDNA or gDNA.

The germline V and J ends were trimmed by 6 bases and 2 bases, with 10 bases remaining between them. This CDR3 region has 14 residues. Germline V gene sequence: CDR1 LGHDT, CDR2 YNNKEL (reference sequence). In the authors' workflow: Nucleated cell number was recorded as an estimate derived from reference gene primer amplification. TCRdb's copy holds only in-frame clones and misses some; the assay was immunoSEQ multiplex PCR. V and J calls and clone size are given by that table; D and trimming were obtained from the DNA. The sample lists about 160,000 clones, under 85% occurring once. The chain links TRBV3-1 (or the pseudogene TRBV3-2) to TRBJ2-2; the D gene is possibly TRBD2 (7 bases). Sequencing used peripheral blood. This clonotype was sampled from a man in his 70s with acute or convalescent COVID-19. CDR3 in DNA: TGTGCCAGCAGGGGAGGGGGAAACACCGGGGAGCTGTTTTTT. Protein sequence: CASRGGGNTGELFF.